The 13 T cell receptor beta chains below were found in one sample sequenced in a study of T cell responses to AZD1222 COVID-19 vaccine. The assay was immunoSEQ multiplex PCR, and TCRdb's table has in-frame clones only and misses some. The sample has under 70,000 clones, around 75% seen once. The sample here was peripheral blood, taken on day 0 of AZD1222 vaccination. The source of these receptors is an adult in good health.

The gene calls are TRBV5-4 and TRBJ1-3, with D maybe TRBD1 (5 bases). From germline, CDR1 is SGHNT and CDR2 YYREEE (reference sequence). V lost 0 bases and J 1 base, leaving 11 bases between the germline ends. This CDR3 is built from 16 residues. The CDR3 sequence: CASSLGGDRSGNTIYF. The CDR3 DNA reads as TGTGCCAGCAGCTTGGGAGGGGATCGGTCTGGAAACACCATATATTTT. The full variable domain, completed using reference TRBV5-4 and TRBJ1-3, is ETGVTQSPTHLIKTRGQQVTLRCSSQSGHNTVSWYQQALGQGPQFIFQYYREEENGRGNFPPRFSGLQFPNYSSELNVNALELDDSALYLCASSLGGDRSGNTIYFGEGSWLTVV.

CDR3 DNA: TGTGCCAGCAGACAGGGGAGTCTCTATGGCTACACCTTC. It encodes CASRQGSLYGYTF. V gene TRBV28 combines with J gene TRBJ1-2; 7 bases are a match to TRBD1. V was clipped by 6 bases and J by 4 bases; unmatched bases: 5. The CDR3 runs 13 residues. Germline V gene sequence: CDR1 MDHEN, CDR2 SYDVKM.

Here the CDR3 reads CASSLTRETGDEQYF. In DNA, the CDR3 is TGTGCCAGCAGTCTAACAAGAGAGACAGGCGACGAGCAGTACTTC. This chain connects TRBV11-2 to TRBJ2-7, with TRBD1 as a possible D gene (6 bases). Trimming cost V 6 bases and J 5 bases, with 20 bases left between them. Germline CDR1 and CDR2: SGHAT and FQNNGV. The CDR3 sequence is 15 residues long.

The J gene is TRBJ1-5, the V gene TRBV2; TRBD1 might be the D (5 bases). The germline V and J ends were trimmed by 6 bases and 5 bases, with 8 bases remaining between them. Germline V CDR1 and CDR2: SNHLY, FYNNEI. The CDR3 has 12 residues. DNA for the CDR3: TGTGCCAGCAGAACAGGAGATCAGCCCCAGCATTTT. Its translation is CASRTGDQPQHF.

This chain connects TRBV6-5 to TRBJ1-1; a weak D match, TRBD1 (5 bases). This CDR3 has 15 amino acids. Trimming cost V 0 bases and J 1 base, with 9 bases left between them. Germline V gene data show CDR1 as MNHEY and CDR2 as SVGAGI. The CDR3 nucleotides read TGTGCCAGCAGTTACTCGGGACTCCCGAACACTGAAGCTTTCTTT. Protein sequence: CASSYSGLPNTEAFF.

The chain is built from TRBV5-3 and TRBJ1-1, with a tentative D call TRBD1 (6 bases). TRBV5-3 is sorted into the ORF group, with uncertain function. V lost 4 bases, J lost 6 bases, and 25 bases lay in between. The CDR3 consists of 17 residues. Here the CDR3 DNA reads TGTGCCAGAAGCCGTGTCAGGGGTCAAGTAGATTACGCTGAAGCTTTCTTT. It yields the protein CARSRVRGQVDYAEAFF.

The genes are TRBV15 and TRBJ2-5; D gene ambiguous. Germline values: CDR1 LNHNV, CDR2 YYDKDF (reference sequence). V gave up 0 bases and J gave up 4 bases, with 3 bases separating them. This CDR3 spans 12 amino acids. For the CDR3, the DNA is TGTGCCACCAGCAGAGATCGAGAGACCCAGTACTTC. Protein product: CATSRDRETQYF.

This chain connects TRBV4-1 to TRBJ1-2; D not certain. The CDR3 is 15 residues long. Germline CDR1 is MGHRA and CDR2 is YSYEKL. V dropped 4 bases and J dropped 0 bases, with 12 bases sitting between them. CDR3 nucleotides: TGCGCCAGCAGCCGAGAGGACGGTGCTAACTATGGCTACACCTTC. Its translation: CASSREDGANYGYTF.

This chain links TRBV30 with TRBJ2-1; TRBD2 agrees at 8 bases. V trimming: 3 bases; J trimming: 4 bases; junction bases outside the gene matches: 5. In germline, CDR1 is GTSNPN, CDR2 SVGIG (reference sequence). This CDR3 is 14 amino acids long. The CDR3 coding sequence is TGTGCCTGGAGCCCGGGAGGGAGTTACAATGAGCAGTTCTTC. As protein: CAWSPGGSYNEQFF. Complete variable domain (other parts from reference TRBV30 and TRBJ2-1): SQTIHQWPATLVQPVGSPLSLECTVEGTSNPNLYWYRQAAGRGLQLLFYSVGIGQISSEVPQNLSASRPQDRQFILSSKKLLLSDSGFYLCAWSPGGSYNEQFFGPGTRLTVL.

CDR3 DNA: TGTGCCAGCAGCGCCTGGGGGACAGATGGCTACACCTTC. It is translated as CASSAWGTDGYTF. The chain carries TRBV28 and TRBJ1-2; 7 bases agree with TRBD1. With 6 bases clipped from V and 6 bases from J, the junction kept 7 bases outside the gene matches. This CDR3 is 13 amino acids long. Per germline, CDR1 MDHEN and CDR2 SYDVKM.

The chain uses TRBV27 and TRBJ1-4; D remains unclear. Trimming cost V 3 bases and J 10 bases, with 12 bases left between them. Germline lookup yields CDR1 MNHEY and CDR2 SMNVEV (reference sequence). The CDR3 sequence is 13 residues long. CDR3 in amino acids: CASSFQTTGKLFF. CDR3 nucleotide sequence: TGTGCCAGCAGTTTCCAAACGACGGGAAAACTGTTTTTT.

This clone has more than one count but fewer than ten. The chain links TRBV7-2 to TRBJ2-1; D is unresolved. This CDR3 contains 14 residues. In germline, CDR1 is SGHTA, CDR2 FQGNSA. Trimming stripped 2 bases from V and 1 base from J, with 6 bases between. The CDR3 protein is CASSLSKSYNEQFF. CDR3 DNA sequence: TGTGCCAGCAGCTTAAGCAAGTCCTACAATGAGCAGTTCTTC.

The chain links TRBV28 to TRBJ1-2; 8 bases line up with TRBD1. In germline, CDR1 is MDHEN, CDR2 SYDVKM. V lost 7 bases, J lost 6 bases, and 10 bases stayed unmatched. The CDR3 length is 14 residues. CDR3 sequence: CASNNQGAKDGYTF. DNA for the CDR3: TGTGCCAGCAATAATCAGGGGGCAAAGGATGGCTACACCTTC.